This TCR beta chain was profiled in a study of blood T cell repertoires in COVID-19. Assay used: immunoSEQ multiplex PCR; TCRdb lists only in-frame clones, some missing. The sample shows a few hundred thousand clones, more than 75% of them seen only once. The CDR3 consists of 13 residues. Trimming removed 0 bases at V and 7 bases at J, with 7 bases between. Looked up from germline, CDR1 is SGHDT and CDR2 is YYEEEE. The sequence was obtained from a woman in her thirties or forties who had recovered from COVID-19. Sequencing input: peripheral blood. This rearrangement joins TRBV5-6 to TRBJ2-2, with D uncertain. In DNA form, the CDR3 reads TGTGCCAGCAGCTTGGGAGGTGGCGGGGAGCTGTTTTTT. Its protein product is CASSLGGGGELFF.